This TCR beta chain was obtained from a study of cytomegalovirus exposure and HLA in healthy donors. Study-level findings and limits: The study found most TCR sequences rare, yet found some public TCRs in many donors. Sequencing had likely introduced a cluster of highly shared sequence variants as an artifact. Immune exposure data for these donors was limited to CMV serostatus.

Use of 60 Vbeta and 13 Jbeta primers characterized the PCR. Only in-frame clones appear in the TCRdb table, and some are missing; sequencing was by immunoSEQ multiplex PCR. Found here are about 130,000 clones, under 90% of them singletons; the top ten hold about 3.7%. Details on this clone: The antigen is unknown.

The specimen was PBMCs. This clonotype originated in a woman between 40 and 55 years old in good health and CMV-seropositive.

The chain's CDR3 is CASTGLDTQYF. In nucleotides, the CDR3 is TGTGCCAGCACAGGGCTGGATACGCAGTATTTT. V usage is TRBV6-1 and J usage is TRBJ2-3, with D possibly matching TRBD1 (5 bases). Germline V gene sequence: CDR1 MNHNS, CDR2 SASEGT. V lost 7 bases, J lost 6 bases, and 8 bases lay in between. The CDR3 totals 11 residues.